One sample yielded the 28 T cell receptor beta chains listed below, sequenced in a study of cytomegalovirus exposure and HLA in healthy donors. Both 60 Vbeta primers and 13 Jbeta primers went into the PCR. The method was immunoSEQ multiplex PCR; TCRdb's version includes in-frame clones alone and lacks a portion of them. The sample carries 150,000 to 200,000 clones, over 60% recorded once. The sequenced sample was PBMCs. These receptors all stem from a male donor in good health and CMV-seronegative.

This clone was counted only a few times. The J gene is TRBJ2-7, the V gene TRBV12-2; the table's D gene call, TRBD2, was not cross checked with the DNA. TRBV12-2 counts as a pseudogene. CDR3 length: 18 amino acids. CDR3 amino acids: CASRKEGGPASTTGEQYF. CDR3 DNA: TGTGCAAGTCGTAAGGAGGGCGGACCTGCATCCACTACGGGCGAGCAGTACTTC.

Details on this clone: An end of the junction differs from the germline gene, which may be a read error. Other nucleotide sequences in the sample specify the same CDR3. The chain is built from TRBV7-8 and TRBJ2-5, with a possible D match to TRBD1 (5 bases). The CDR3 is 16 amino acids. Looked up from germline, CDR1 is SGHVS and CDR2 is FQNEAQ. The CDR3 loop is CASSSPGRALFETQYF. In DNA form, the CDR3 reads TGCGCCAGCAGTTCCCCCGGCAGGGCCCTGTTTGAGACCCAGTACTTC.

This clone was observed once. The V gene is TRBV9, the J gene TRBJ2-5; D not certain. The end of the DNA is better explained by TRBJ2-7, so the J call may be wrong. Germline CDR1 and CDR2: SGDLS and YYNGEE. The CDR3 contains 13 residues. CDR3 coding DNA: TGTGCCAGCAGCGTCACCCCAACCTACGAGCAGTACTTC. It translates to CASSVTPTYEQYF.

This clone was observed a few times. The chain is built from TRBV5-1 and TRBJ1-2, with 7 bases that match TRBD1. Unmatched junction bases numbered 4, after V lost 3 bases and J lost 8 bases. CDR1 is SGHRS, CDR2 YFSETQ, per germline. The CDR3 runs to 12 residues. As DNA, the CDR3 is TGCGCCAGCAGCTCAGGGGGTAGGGGCTACACCTTC. As protein: CASSSGGRGYTF.

V usage is TRBV6-6 and J usage is TRBJ1-1; no firm D call. This CDR3 contains 11 residues. CDR1 is MNHNY and CDR2 is SVGAGI in the germline V gene (reference sequence). V shed 7 bases and J shed 4 bases, with 7 bases lying between them. The CDR3 bases are TGTGCCAGCATGTCGGTCACTGAAGCTTTCTTT. Protein: CASMSVTEAFF.

The chain links TRBV5-1 to TRBJ2-5, with 8 bases fitting TRBD1. V shed 0 bases and J 5 bases; nucleotides not matched to a gene: 9. The germline CDR1 and CDR2 sequences are SGHRS and YFSETQ. CDR3 length: 16 residues. CDR3 sequence (DNA): TGCGCCAGCAGCTTGGTGGGCAGGGGGCCAGGGGAGACCCAGTACTTC. Protein: CASSLVGRGPGETQYF.

The chain links TRBV6-4 to TRBJ2-3; 8 nucleotides line up with TRBD2. This CDR3 has 18 amino acids. With V trimmed by 0 bases and J by 2 bases, 10 bases remained unmatched. CDR1 and CDR2 (germline): MRHNA, SNTAGT. CDR3 in DNA: TGTGCCAGCAGTGACTCGAAGATTAGCGGGGACAACACAGATACGCAGTATTTT. This encodes CASSDSKISGDNTDTQYF.

This clone was seen a single time. J is TRBJ1-4 and V is TRBV28; D perhaps matches TRBD1 (5 bases). The CDR3 is 15 amino acids. From germline, CDR1 is MDHEN and CDR2 SYDVKM. Trimming left V 6 bases short and J 8 bases short, with 19 bases between. The CDR3, as DNA: TGTGCCAGCAGGCGCGGCGACAGAGAGACCGAAAAACTGTTTTTT. Translation: CASRRGDRETEKLFF.

The chain employs TRBV9 and TRBJ2-7; tentative D call: TRBD1 (6 bases). Germline V lookup: CDR1 SGDLS, CDR2 YYNGEE. Trimming left V 3 bases short and J 4 bases short, with 11 bases between. The CDR3 runs to 13 residues. The CDR3 region has the DNA TGTGCCAGCAGCGCCCCGGACAGTTACGAGCAGTACTTC. Protein product: CASSAPDSYEQYF.

The rearrangement joins TRBV14 to TRBJ2-2; D is possibly TRBD2 (5 bases). Trimming cost V 3 bases and J 2 bases, with 10 bases left between them. The CDR3 has 15 residues. Germline CDR1 is SGHDN and CDR2 is FVKESK. As DNA, the CDR3 is TGTGCCAGCAGCCAGGCTAGCCTAAACACCGGGGAGCTGTTTTTT. Its protein is CASSQASLNTGELFF.

This chain joins TRBV2 and TRBJ1-1; perhaps TRBD1 as D (5 bases). Germline V gene sequence: CDR1 SNHLY, CDR2 FYNNEI. V gave up 2 bases and J gave up 1 base, with 8 bases separating them. This CDR3 spans 14 amino acids. Here the CDR3 DNA reads TGTGCCAGCAGTGAAATCCAGGGGAACACTGAAGCTTTCTTT. Encoded protein: CASSEIQGNTEAFF. Variable domain in full (rest from reference TRBV2 and TRBJ1-1): EPEVTQTPSHQVTQMGQEVILRCVPISNHLYFYWYRQILGQKVEFLVSFYNNEISEKSEIFDDQFSVERPDGSNFTLKIRSTKLEDSAMYFCASSEIQGNTEAFFGQGTRLTVV.

The gene calls are TRBV10-3 and TRBJ1-1; 7 bases fit TRBD1. CDR3 length equals 18 residues. Trimming at V came to 4 bases and at J to 4 bases, leaving 18 bases not matched to a gene. CDR1 ENHRY and CDR2 SYGVKD come from the germline V gene. This chain's CDR3 is CAISGSPLGLTGSTEAFF. The CDR3, as DNA: TGTGCCATCAGTGGGTCCCCCTTAGGCTTGACAGGGAGCACTGAAGCTTTCTTT.

This clone was observed once. The gene calls are TRBV6-5 and TRBJ1-4; 9 bases line up with TRBD1. Germline CDR1 MNHEY, CDR2 SVGAGI. V lost 6 bases and J lost 7; bases outside the gene matches: 9. This CDR3 region has 15 residues. CDR3 sequence (DNA): TGTGCCAGCAGCCCTATACAGGGGGCTATTGAAAAACTGTTTTTT. Its translation is CASSPIQGAIEKLFF.

The chain uses TRBV2 and TRBJ2-3, with TRBD1 identical over 8 bases. CDR3 length equals 13 residues. Germline trimming cut 6 bases from V and 4 bases from J; bases unmatched to any gene: 3. Germline CDR1 and CDR2: SNHLY and FYNNEI. CDR3 sequence reads: CASREDRADTQYF. As DNA, the CDR3 is TGTGCCAGCAGAGAGGACAGGGCAGATACGCAGTATTTT.

J is TRBJ2-2 and V is TRBV5-1, with a weak D call TRBD2 (7 bases). Germline-derived CDR1 and CDR2 are SGHRS and YFSETQ. Trimming pared 0 bases from V and 6 bases from J, leaving 27 bases between. The CDR3 runs 20 residues. This CDR3 is CASSLGALAGAPIFAGELFF. CDR3 DNA: TGCGCCAGCAGCTTGGGGGCCCTCGCGGGGGCCCCGATTTTCGCCGGGGAGCTGTTTTTT.

This clone was seen more than once but under ten times. V gene TRBV10-3 combines with J gene TRBJ2-2, with 10 bases fitting TRBD2. J was trimmed by 7 bases and V by 0 bases; bases with no gene match: 8. CDR3 length: 17 residues. Germline V gives CDR1 ENHRY, CDR2 SYGVKD. CDR3 DNA: TGTGCCATCAGTGAGTCGAGCGGGGGGGCAATAGTCGGGGAGCTGTTTTTT. This sequence encodes CAISESSGGAIVGELFF.

Note on this clone: Other nucleotide sequences in the sample specify the same CDR3. V is TRBV6-4 and J is TRBJ1-2, with D possibly matching TRBD1 (5 bases). The CDR3 covers 15 residues. In germline, CDR1 is MRHNA, CDR2 SNTAGT. Trimming took off 3 bases at V and 0 bases at J, with 11 bases between the two ends. The CDR3 sequence is CASSEDSSSNYGYTF. DNA of the CDR3: TGTGCCAGCAGTGAAGACAGCTCTTCTAACTATGGCTACACCTTC.

V and J are TRBV7-2 and TRBJ1-5, with TRBD1 matching over 8 bases. Germline CDR1 reads SGHTA; CDR2 reads FQGNSA. The ends lost 5 bases at V and 5 bases at J; junction bases unmatched: 11. The CDR3 consists of 16 residues. The CDR3 reads CASSHRQGRAHQPQHF. The CDR3 nucleotides read TGTGCCAGCAGCCACAGACAGGGGAGGGCCCATCAGCCCCAGCATTTT.

The chain links TRBV5-6 to TRBJ1-2; 10 nucleotides agree with TRBD1. J lost 5 bases, V lost 3 bases, and 13 bases had no gene match. CDR1 is SGHDT, CDR2 YYEEEE, per germline. The CDR3 is 17 amino acids. The CDR3 DNA is TGTGCCAGCAGCTGGGGACAGGGGTATGTGAGGGGATATGGCTACACCTTC. Its protein is CASSWGQGYVRGYGYTF. The variable domain in full, with the rest retrieved from reference TRBV5-6 and TRBJ1-2, is DAGVTQSPTHLIKTRGQQVTLRCSPKSGHDTVSWYQQALGQGPQFIFQYYEEEERQRGNFPDRFSGHQFPNYSSELNVNALLLGDSALYLCASSWGQGYVRGYGYTFGSGTRLTVV.

This sequence joins TRBV27 and TRBJ2-7; TRBD1 agrees at 10 bases. CDR1 and CDR2 (germline): MNHEY, SMNVEV (reference sequence). V trimming: 7 bases; J trimming: 7 bases; junction bases outside the gene matches: 10. The CDR3 is 14 amino acids. The CDR3 here is CASTGTGELREQYF. The DNA of the CDR3 is TGTGCCAGCACCGGGACAGGGGAATTGAGAGAGCAGTACTTC.

The chain combines TRBV5-1 with TRBJ1-3; D is ambiguous. The CDR3 has 15 amino acids. Per germline, CDR1 SGHRS and CDR2 YFSETQ. Trimming pared 4 bases from V and 2 bases from J, leaving 13 bases between. The CDR3 region is CASSPDGGPGNTIYF. CDR3 bases: TGCGCCAGCAGCCCAGACGGAGGACCTGGAAACACCATATATTTT.

This clone was detected only once. CDR3 amino acids: CASNTPGGGTNSPLHF. The CDR3 nucleotides are TGTGCCAGCAACACCCCAGGGGGAGGAACTAATTCACCCCTCCACTTT. This chain connects TRBV28 to TRBJ1-6, with 7 positions matching TRBD1. CDR1 and CDR2 from the germline V gene are MDHEN and SYDVKM. V gave up 7 bases and J gave up 6 bases; unmatched junction bases: 12. The CDR3 has 16 residues.

V usage is TRBV7-2 and J usage is TRBJ2-1; 14 nucleotides match TRBD2. The CDR3 extends over 17 amino acids. Germline V gene data show CDR1 as SGHTA and CDR2 as FQGNSA. Trimming took 0 bases from V and 11 from J; bases not matched to a gene: 9. CDR3 coding DNA: TGTGCCAGCAGCTTAGCGTTGACTAGCGGGAGGGCCTATAAGCAGTTCTTC. Its translation is CASSLALTSGRAYKQFF.

This chain connects TRBV30 to TRBJ2-7; 7 bases match TRBD1. The V and J ends lost 2 bases and 3 bases, in that order; junction bases with no gene match: 7. The CDR3 contains 14 residues. Looked up from germline, CDR1 is GTSNPN and CDR2 is SVGIG (reference sequence). CDR3: CAWSTTGLVYEQYF. The CDR3 DNA follows: TGTGCCTGGAGTACGACAGGGCTCGTCTACGAGCAGTACTTC.

V gene TRBV9 combines with J gene TRBJ1-5, with D unresolved. V gave up 0 bases and J gave up 0 bases, with 7 bases separating them. In germline, CDR1 is SGDLS, CDR2 YYNGEE. The CDR3 loop spans 15 amino acids. CDR3 coding DNA: TGTGCCAGCAGCGTAGGCCCAGATAGCAATCAGCCCCAGCATTTT. Its protein is CASSVGPDSNQPQHF.

This chain uses TRBV5-4 with TRBJ2-7; TRBD2 might be the D (6 bases). The CDR3 consists of 16 residues. Trimming took 1 base from V and 0 from J, leaving 14 bases between them. Per the germline V gene, CDR1 is SGHNT and CDR2 is YYREEE (reference sequence). This chain's CDR3 is CASSLLSGFTSYEQYF. DNA for the CDR3: TGTGCCAGCAGCTTGCTGAGCGGGTTCACCTCCTACGAGCAGTACTTC.

J is TRBJ2-1 and V is TRBV7-9; tentatively, D is TRBD2 (5 bases). Trimming left V 6 bases short and J 5 bases short, with 17 bases between. This CDR3 is built from 15 residues. Looked up from germline, CDR1 is SEHNR and CDR2 is FQNEAQ (reference sequence). The CDR3 is CASSLLTTAHNEQFF. CDR3 DNA: TGTGCCAGCAGTCTCTTGACTACGGCTCACAATGAGCAGTTCTTC. The full variable domain, with the rest looked up from reference TRBV7-9 and TRBJ2-1, is DTGVSQNPRHKITKRGQNVTFRCDPISEHNRLYWYRQTLGQGPEFLTYFQNEAQLEKSRLLSDRFSAERPKGSFSTLEIQRTEQGDSAMYLCASSLLTTAHNEQFFGPGTRLTVL.

V and J are TRBV19 and TRBJ1-5; D gene ambiguous. Germline CDR1 LNHDA, CDR2 SQIVND (reference sequence). The V end was cut by 3 bases, the J end by 12 bases, with 12 bases between. The CDR3 covers 12 residues. CDR3 sequence: CASSISGSRQHF. For the CDR3, the DNA is TGTGCCAGTAGTATCTCGGGGTCCCGCCAGCATTTT.